This T cell receptor beta chain came from a study of OX40 agonist ivuxolimab in advanced cancers. CDR1 and CDR2 from the germline V gene are SGHKS and YYEKEE (reference sequence). Between the trimmed V and J ends, which lost 5 bases and 3 bases, there was a span of 21 bases. This CDR3 spans 16 amino acids. The data were produced by immunoSEQ multiplex PCR, yet TCRdb's version contains in-frame clones alone and is incomplete. The sample holds tens of thousands of clones, just over 90% seen once. The V and J genes are TRBV5-5 and TRBJ2-7; perhaps D is TRBD1 or TRBD2 (5 bases each). The TCR was taken from an adult with an advanced solid tumor such as melanoma, head and neck, liver or kidney cancer. Sequencing used CD4+ or CD8+ T cells sorted from blood, obtained in a trial of the OX40 agonist ivuxolimab. The CDR3 here is CASSKAGTPSGYEQYF. CDR3 bases: TGTGCCAGCAGTAAAGCCGGGACCCCTTCGGGCTACGAGCAGTACTTC.